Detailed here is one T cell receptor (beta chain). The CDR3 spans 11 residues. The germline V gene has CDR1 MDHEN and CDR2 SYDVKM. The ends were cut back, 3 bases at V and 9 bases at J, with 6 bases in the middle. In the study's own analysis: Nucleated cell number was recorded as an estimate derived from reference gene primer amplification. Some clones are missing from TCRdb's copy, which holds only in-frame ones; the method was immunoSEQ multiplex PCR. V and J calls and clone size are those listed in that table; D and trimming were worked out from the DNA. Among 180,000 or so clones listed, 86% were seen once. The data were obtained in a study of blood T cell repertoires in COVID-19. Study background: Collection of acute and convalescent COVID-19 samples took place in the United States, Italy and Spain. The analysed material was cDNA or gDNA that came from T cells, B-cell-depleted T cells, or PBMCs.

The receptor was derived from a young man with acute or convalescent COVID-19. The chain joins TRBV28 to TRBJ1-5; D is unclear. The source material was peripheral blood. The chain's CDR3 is CASSFPGPQHF. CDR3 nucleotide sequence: TGTGCCAGCAGTTTCCCGGGGCCCCAGCATTTT.